These 26 T cell receptor beta chains originate from one sample sequenced in a study of control samples from healthy donors and cancer patients. Assay used: immunoSEQ multiplex PCR; TCRdb lists only in-frame clones, some missing. The sample consists of around 250,000 clones, roughly four fifths of them appearing once. Sequenced sample: PBMCs. The receptor set was obtained from a woman aged 55 to 70 with lung cancer.

This clone appeared a few times. The rearrangement uses TRBV28 and TRBJ2-7, with 10 positions matching TRBD2. The length of the CDR3 is 14 residues. Germline CDR1 is MDHEN and CDR2 is SYDVKM. Losses at the gene ends were 5 bases for V and 2 bases for J; bases not matched to a gene: 3. The DNA of the CDR3 is TGTGCCAGCAGTCCCGGGACTAGCGCCTACGAGCAGTACTTC. Its translation: CASSPGTSAYEQYF. Together with reference TRBV28 and TRBJ2-7, the CDR3 gives the full variable domain: DVKVTQSSRYLVKRTGEKVFLECVQDMDHENMFWYRQDPGLGLRLIYFSYDVKMKEKGDIPEGYSVSREKKERFSLILESASTNQTSMYLCASSPGTSAYEQYFGPGTRLTVT.

This clone occurred a few times. CDR3 loop: CASTLIQGGGAPLHF. The CDR3 bases are TGTGCCAGCACCCTAATACAGGGGGGTGGGGCACCCCTCCACTTT. The rearrangement links TRBV7-2 to TRBJ1-6; 8 bases map to TRBD1. V was clipped by 7 bases and J by 11 bases; unmatched bases: 13. Germline V gene data show CDR1 as SGHTA and CDR2 as FQGNSA. This CDR3 is 15 amino acids long.

This clone occurred a few times. DNA for the CDR3: TGTGCCAGTAGTAGACTAGCGGGGGTAGCAGATACGCAGTATTTT. Amino acid sequence: CASSRLAGVADTQYF. V gene TRBV19 combines with J gene TRBJ2-3; 12 nucleotides agree with TRBD2. CDR3 length equals 15 residues. Germline loops: CDR1 LNHDA, CDR2 SQIVND (reference sequence). V dropped 4 bases and J dropped 4; count of bases not matched to a gene: 3.

The chain links TRBV24-1 to TRBJ1-1; 7 positions agree with TRBD1. This CDR3 has 12 residues. Germline V lookup: CDR1 KGHDR, CDR2 SFDVKD. Trimming cost V 3 bases and J 10 bases; bases outside gene matches: 4. In DNA, the CDR3 is TGTGCCACCAGTGATAAAGGACAGGTAGCTTTCTTT. As protein: CATSDKGQVAFF.

In this sample, this clone turned up a few times. V usage is TRBV5-1 and J usage is TRBJ2-2; D possibly matches TRBD1 or TRBD2 (6 bases each). Germline CDR1 is SGHRS and CDR2 is YFSETQ. This CDR3 contains 15 residues. Trimming removed 1 base at V and 6 bases at J, with 13 bases between. CDR3 sequence reads: CASSLPGGDAGELFF. The CDR3 DNA sequence: TGCGCCAGCAGCTTGCCCGGGGGCGACGCCGGGGAGCTGTTTTTT.

The chain is built from TRBV7-9 and TRBJ1-2; 8 bases are a match to TRBD1. Losses at the gene ends were 5 bases for V and 5 bases for J; bases not matched to a gene: 7. Germline values: CDR1 SEHNR, CDR2 FQNEAQ (reference sequence). There are 14 residues in the CDR3. The chain's CDR3 is CASSERTGRYGYTF. In nucleotides, the CDR3 is TGTGCCAGCAGCGAAAGGACAGGGCGGTATGGCTACACCTTC.

This sequence joins TRBV2 and TRBJ2-2, with a possible D match to TRBD1 (6 bases). Trimming stripped 6 bases from V and 3 bases from J, with 11 bases between. This CDR3 region has 14 residues. The germline CDR1 and CDR2 sequences are SNHLY and FYNNEI. This chain's CDR3 is CASSPQGYTGELFF. The CDR3, as DNA: TGTGCCAGCAGCCCTCAGGGGTACACCGGGGAGCTGTTTTTT.

The rearrangement links TRBV28 to TRBJ2-7, with 8 bases fitting TRBD1. Germline CDR1 is MDHEN and CDR2 is SYDVKM. Trimming cost V 6 bases and J 0 bases; bases outside gene matches: 13. The CDR3 covers 17 residues. The CDR3 spells CASSPTPGTGASYEQYF. CDR3 nucleotide sequence: TGTGCCAGCAGCCCGACCCCCGGGACAGGAGCCTCCTACGAGCAGTACTTC.

The rearrangement uses TRBV5-6 and TRBJ1-1; unclear D gene. Germline CDR1 and CDR2: SGHDT and YYEEEE. Trimming left V 4 bases short and J 3 bases short, with 10 bases between. The CDR3 totals 13 residues. The CDR3 protein is CASSRKKDTEAFF. CDR3 in DNA: TGTGCCAGCAGCCGGAAGAAGGACACTGAAGCTTTCTTT.

The rearrangement uses TRBV5-6 and TRBJ2-5, with D maybe TRBD1 (5 bases). Trimming shortened V by 0 bases and J by 0 bases, and 6 bases separated the two germline ends. This CDR3 is 14 amino acids long. Looked up from germline, CDR1 is SGHDT and CDR2 is YYEEEE. The CDR3 region is CASSLGQHQETQYF. The CDR3 nucleotides read TGTGCCAGCAGCTTGGGACAGCACCAAGAGACCCAGTACTTC.

This chain links TRBV27 with TRBJ2-2; D gene ambiguous. The CDR3 is 12 amino acids. Germline CDR1 reads MNHEY; CDR2 reads SMNVEV (reference sequence). V was cut by 6 bases and J by 6 bases, with 8 bases left in between. The CDR3 DNA follows: TGTGCCAGCAGGGGCGGCGCCGGGGAGCTGTTTTTT. The encoded protein is CASRGGAGELFF.

A single count supports this clone. V is TRBV27 and J is TRBJ1-6; 8 bases fit TRBD1. The V and J ends lost 6 bases and 6 bases, in that order; junction bases with no gene match: 10. Germline CDR1 is MNHEY and CDR2 is SMNVEV (reference sequence). This CDR3 is built from 16 residues. CDR3 nucleotides: TGTGCCAGCAGGGACACAGGGGGTGCTACTAATTCACCCCTCCACTTT. Encoded protein: CASRDTGGATNSPLHF.

J is TRBJ2-1 and V is TRBV3-1 (or the pseudogene TRBV3-2), with 14 bases lining up with TRBD2. Per germline, CDR1 LGHDT and CDR2 YNNKEL (reference sequence). This CDR3 comprises 15 residues. Trimming cost V 7 bases and J 7 bases; bases outside gene matches: 6. CDR3: CASTRTSGRLNEQFF. The CDR3 DNA follows: TGTGCCAGCACCCGGACTAGCGGGAGGTTAAATGAGCAGTTCTTC.

This clone showed up just a few times. CDR3: CASSWTSMSSYNEQFF. As DNA, the CDR3 is TGCGCCAGCAGCTGGACTAGCATGAGCTCCTACAATGAGCAGTTCTTC. The chain carries TRBV5-1 and TRBJ2-1, with 8 nucleotides matching TRBD2. Germline CDR1 SGHRS, CDR2 YFSETQ. The CDR3 sequence is 16 residues long. Trimming at V came to 3 bases and at J to 0 bases, leaving 5 bases not matched to a gene.

The chain couples TRBV6-5 to TRBJ2-1; the match to TRBD2 covers 9 bases. Losses at the gene ends were 7 bases for V and 5 bases for J; bases not matched to a gene: 9. Germline V gene lookup returns CDR1 MNHEY and CDR2 SVGAGI. This CDR3 has 15 amino acids. The CDR3 loop reads CASTPLAGGHNEQFF. The CDR3, as DNA: TGTGCCAGCACCCCACTGGCGGGAGGGCACAATGAGCAGTTCTTC.

This chain joins TRBV6-5 and TRBJ1-5; maybe TRBD1 (5 bases). The CDR3 loop spans 14 amino acids. Per the germline V gene, CDR1 is MNHEY and CDR2 is SVGAGI. Trimming took off 3 bases at V and 2 bases at J, with 8 bases between the two ends. The CDR3 region has the DNA TGTGCCAGCAGTTATATGGGGGGCAATCAGCCCCAGCATTTT. Residues: CASSYMGGNQPQHF.

The chain employs TRBV6-6 and TRBJ1-1; possibly TRBD1 for D (5 bases). This CDR3 has 14 residues. V lost 0 bases to trimming and J lost 1 base, with 6 bases between them. The germline CDR1 and CDR2 sequences are MNHNY and SVGAGI (reference sequence). CDR3 bases: TGTGCCAGCAGTTACTCAAGGGGGAACACTGAAGCTTTCTTT. This codes for CASSYSRGNTEAFF.

The chain combines TRBV18 with TRBJ2-3; 9 bases are shared with TRBD1. Germline CDR1 and CDR2: KGHSH and LQKENI. The CDR3 loop spans 16 amino acids. After removal of 3 bases from V and 4 bases from J, the junction contained 8 bases not matched to a gene. The CDR3 protein is CASSPRDRGSADTQYF. Written as DNA, the CDR3 is TGTGCCAGCTCACCCCGAGACAGGGGGAGCGCAGATACGCAGTATTTT.

This clone has just a few counts. The V call is TRBV18, the J call TRBJ2-3; D unresolved. V lost 0 bases, J lost 6 bases, and 4 bases lay in between. Germline loops: CDR1 KGHSH, CDR2 LQKENI. The CDR3 is 12 residues long. The CDR3, as DNA: TGTGCCAGCTCACCACCGGGGGATACGCAGTATTTT. Its protein product is CASSPPGDTQYF.

This chain uses TRBV2 with TRBJ1-1, with D uncertain. Trimming took off 8 bases at V and 0 bases at J, with 10 bases between the two ends. Germline lookup yields CDR1 SNHLY and CDR2 FYNNEI. This CDR3 contains 13 residues. The CDR3 sequence is CASSQVLNTEAFF. The CDR3 bases are TGTGCCAGCTCTCAGGTCTTGAACACTGAAGCTTTCTTT.

The chain couples TRBV3-1 (or the pseudogene TRBV3-2) to TRBJ2-2; TRBD2 might be the D (5 bases). Trimming left V 4 bases short and J 6 bases short, with 18 bases between. The CDR3 extends over 16 amino acids. CDR1 and CDR2 from the germline V gene are LGHDT and YNNKEL (reference sequence). CDR3 amino acids: CASSPSTRAMAGELFF. The CDR3 region has the DNA TGTGCCAGCAGCCCATCTACTAGGGCAATGGCCGGGGAGCTGTTTTTT.

The chain carries TRBV19 and TRBJ1-2, with a possible D match to TRBD1 (5 bases). Per the germline V gene, CDR1 is LNHDA and CDR2 is SQIVND (reference sequence). The CDR3 length is 14 residues. V lost 1 base and J lost 7, with 13 bases in between. CDR3 in amino acids: CASSIGQLGGGYTF. CDR3 sequence (DNA): TGTGCCAGTAGTATAGGACAGCTTGGCGGTGGCTACACCTTC.

This sequence joins TRBV19 and TRBJ1-2, with D unclear. Germline V CDR1 and CDR2: LNHDA, SQIVND (reference sequence). Trimming pared 0 bases from V and 0 bases from J, leaving 17 bases between. The CDR3 covers 18 residues. The CDR3: CASSIDLRQKIPNYGYTF. DNA for the CDR3: TGTGCCAGTAGTATAGATCTCCGGCAGAAAATACCTAACTATGGCTACACCTTC.

The chain couples TRBV7-8 to TRBJ2-1; 12 nucleotides match TRBD2. The CDR3 extends over 20 amino acids. The junction had 18 bases not matched to a gene; V was cut back by 5 bases and J by 4 bases. CDR1 and CDR2 (germline): SGHVS, FQNEAQ. The CDR3 sequence: CASSPSAPLLAGGHYNEQFF. The CDR3 region has the DNA TGTGCCAGCAGCCCTAGTGCCCCTTTACTAGCGGGAGGCCATTACAATGAGCAGTTCTTC. The variable domain in full, completed from reference TRBV7-8 and TRBJ2-1, reads GAGVSQSPRYKVAKRGQDVALRCDPISGHVSLFWYQQALGQGPEFLTYFQNEAQLDKSGLPSDRFFAERPEGSVSTLKIQRTQQEDSAVYLCASSPSAPLLAGGHYNEQFFGPGTRLTVL.

The chain joins TRBV3-1 (or the pseudogene TRBV3-2) to TRBJ1-6; 8 bases are shared with TRBD1. J lost 6 bases, V lost 3 bases, and 4 bases had no gene match. CDR1 LGHDT and CDR2 YNNKEL come from the germline V gene (reference sequence). The CDR3 covers 15 residues. This CDR3 reads CASSHLGQGNSPLHF. In nucleotides, the CDR3 is TGTGCCAGCAGCCACCTCGGACAGGGTAATTCACCCCTCCACTTT.

V usage is TRBV6-5 and J usage is TRBJ2-4, with D perhaps TRBD1 (6 bases). CDR1 is MNHEY and CDR2 is SVGAGI in the germline V gene. Trimming removed 4 bases at V and 3 bases at J, with 16 bases between. CDR3 size: 16 residues. In nucleotides, the CDR3 is TGTGCCAGCAGTTCCGACCCTAGGGGGAGCAAAAACATTCAGTACTTC. Translation gives CASSSDPRGSKNIQYF.